A selection of T cell receptor beta chains follows, all from one sample in a study of Tregs in tolerant kidney transplant recipients. Clones were sequenced by immunoSEQ multiplex PCR, and TCRdb holds only the in-frame ones, with some missing. This table has fewer than 150,000 clones, roughly 92% appearing once. The sample comprised CD4+ T cells from blood. The receptors here all came from a human donor in good health. Both conserved end residues are part of each CDR3. Fields, in order: J gene, D gene, clone size, V gene, CDR3 protein, CDR3 DNA. The D gene is left open where the match is weak. A clone size is listed for some rows: how often the clone was seen (once, few, many), or a class if it is expanded.

TRBJ2-1	-	-	TRBV14	CASSQRDSINEQFF	TGTGCCAGCAGCCAGCGGGACAGTATAAATGAGCAGTTCTTC
TRBJ2-6	-	-	TRBV6-5	CAVWASGANVLTF	TGTGCCGTGTGGGCCTCTGGGGCCAACGTCCTGACTTTC
TRBJ2-1	-	-	TRBV25-1	CASSEGGGRGMSNEQFF	TGTGCCAGCAGTGAAGGAGGGGGGCGCGGGATGAGCAATGAGCAGTTCTTC
TRBJ1-5	-	once	TRBV19	CASSIQDSNQPQHF	TGTGCCAGTAGTATTCAGGATAGCAATCAGCCCCAGCATTTT
TRBJ2-5	TRBD1	-	TRBV5-1	CASSQTGTDQETQYF	TGCGCCAGCAGCCAGACAGGGACGGACCAAGAGACCCAGTACTTC
TRBJ2-1	-	-	TRBV10-1	CASSESVGEQFF	TGCGCCAGCAGTGAGTCGGTGGGTGAGCAGTTCTTC
TRBJ2-7	TRBD2	-	TRBV7-2	CASSWTSINYEQYF	TGTGCCAGCAGCTGGACTAGCATAAACTACGAGCAGTACTTC
TRBJ1-3	-	-	TRBV4-1	CASSQFGSSGNTIYF	TGCGCCAGCAGCCAGTTTGGGAGCTCTGGAAACACCATATATTTT
TRBJ1-1	TRBD1	-	TRBV30	CAWSKGQVGEAFF	TGTGCCTGGAGTAAAGGACAGGTTGGTGAAGCTTTCTTT
TRBJ1-4	TRBD1	-	TRBV18	CASSPQGASGNEKLFF	TGTGCCAGCTCACCACAGGGGGCCAGCGGTAATGAAAAACTGTTTTTT
TRBJ2-5	TRBD1	-	TRBV7-7	CASSLGTGETQYF	TGTGCTAGCAGCTTAGGGACAGGGGAGACCCAGTACTTC
TRBJ1-4	-	-	TRBV6-1	CANSSRQGQDEKLFF	TGTGCCAACTCATCCAGGCAGGGGCAAGATGAAAAACTGTTTTTT
TRBJ1-1	-	-	TRBV7-2	CASSLSYRDTEAFF	TGTGCCAGCAGCTTATCGTACCGGGACACTGAAGCTTTCTTT
TRBJ2-3	TRBD2	-	TRBV7-9	CASSSYGGIPTDTQYF	TGTGCCAGCAGCTCCTACGGGGGGATCCCCACAGATACGCAGTATTTT
TRBJ1-3	TRBD1	-	TRBV7-9	CASSLQGTGNTIYF	TGTGCCAGCAGCCTACAGGGGACTGGAAACACCATATATTTT
TRBJ2-1	TRBD2	-	TRBV5-1	CASTVAGSAGNEQFF	TGCGCCAGCACGGTAGCGGGCTCGGCGGGTAATGAGCAGTTCTTC
TRBJ2-3	-	-	TRBV21-1	CASSVRGQAGADTQYF	TGTGCCAGCAGCGTTAGGGGACAGGCCGGGGCAGATACGCAGTATTTT
TRBJ2-1	-	-	TRBV5-1	CASSLGEYRDNEQFF	TGCGCCAGCAGCTTAGGAGAATACAGGGACAATGAGCAGTTCTTC
TRBJ1-2	-	once	TRBV11-2	CASSLARTQYGYTF	TGTGCCAGCAGCTTAGCCCGGACCCAGTATGGCTACACCTTC
TRBJ1-5	TRBD1	-	TRBV11-2	CASSSGTGWNQPQHF	TGTGCCAGCAGCTCCGGGACAGGGTGGAATCAGCCCCAGCATTTT
TRBJ1-3	TRBD1	-	TRBV4-1	CASSQAQGASSGNTIYF	TGCGCCAGCAGCCAGGCTCAGGGGGCCAGCTCTGGAAACACCATATATTTT
TRBJ2-5	TRBD2	-	TRBV5-6	CASSLRAGVSETQYF	TGTGCCAGCAGCTTGCGAGCGGGAGTTTCCGAGACCCAGTACTTC
TRBJ2-1	-	-	TRBV6-6	CASSAPPGNEQFF	TGTGCCAGCAGTGCCCCCCCCGGGAATGAGCAGTTCTTC
TRBJ1-1	TRBD1	-	TRBV18	CASSPPTGGLNTEAFF	TGTGCCAGCTCACCCCCGACAGGGGGCCTGAACACTGAAGCTTTCTTT
TRBJ2-1	-	-	TRBV18	CASSPPKGGPNVYNEQFF	TGTGCCAGCTCACCACCGAAGGGGGGGCCCAATGTCTACAATGAGCAGTTCTTC
TRBJ2-5	TRBD1	-	TRBV5-1	CATGTGQEGTQYF	TGCGCCACCGGGACAGGGCAGGAAGGGACCCAGTACTTC
TRBJ1-2	-	-	TRBV30	CAWEARSRRGYTF	TGTGCCTGGGAGGCTCGGAGCCGACGGGGCTACACCTTC
TRBJ2-3	-	-	TRBV9	CASSVDTATDTQYF	TGTGCCAGCAGCGTAGACACTGCCACAGATACGCAGTATTTT